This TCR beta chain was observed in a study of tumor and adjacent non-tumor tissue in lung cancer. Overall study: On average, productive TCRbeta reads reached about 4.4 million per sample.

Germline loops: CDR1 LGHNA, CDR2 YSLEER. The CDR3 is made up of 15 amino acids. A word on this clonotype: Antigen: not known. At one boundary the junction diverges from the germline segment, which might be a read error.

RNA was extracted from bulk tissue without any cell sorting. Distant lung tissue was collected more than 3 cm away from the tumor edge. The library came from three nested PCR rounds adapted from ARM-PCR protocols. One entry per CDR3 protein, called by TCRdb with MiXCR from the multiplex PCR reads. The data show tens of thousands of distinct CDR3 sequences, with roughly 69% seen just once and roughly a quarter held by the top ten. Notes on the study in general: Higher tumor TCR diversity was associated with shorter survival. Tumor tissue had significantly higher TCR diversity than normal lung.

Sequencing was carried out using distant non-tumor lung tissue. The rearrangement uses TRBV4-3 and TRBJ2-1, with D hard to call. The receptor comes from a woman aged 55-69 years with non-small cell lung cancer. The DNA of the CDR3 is TGCGCCAGCGGCCAAGATCCAAGGTGGATGAATGAGCAGTTCTTC. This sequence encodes CASGQDPRWMNEQFF.